This T cell receptor beta chain was obtained from a study of T cells after posttransplantation cyclophosphamide. Whole-study findings and limits: Donor-recipient repertoire similarity was low at 1-2 months, rising over year one.

Cyclophosphamide on days +3 and +4 followed busulfan-fludarabine conditioning and a marrow graft. Assay: immunoSEQ multiplex PCR; the TCRdb copy retains only in-frame clones and omits some. Among about 11,000 clones, approximately 80% were seen once, and the ten largest hold roughly 5.2%. This CDR3 has 18 amino acids. CDR1 SEHNR and CDR2 FQNEAQ come from the germline V gene (reference sequence). V was pared by 5 bases and J by 5 bases, with 17 bases of the junction left unmatched. With regard to this clone: What it binds is unknown.

Sequenced here: PBMCs, sampled after allogeneic stem cell transplant with posttransplant cyclophosphamide. This chain links TRBV7-9 with TRBJ2-5, with 10 positions matching TRBD2. This clonotype originated in a female patient aged 50-65 years who received an allogeneic stem cell transplant from a related donor, was CMV-positive, and had no GVHD. Some T cells may be transferred from the graft donor. CDR3 residues: CASSPTFVQRGGRETQYF. CDR3 in DNA: TGTGCCAGCAGCCCCACTTTCGTCCAGCGGGGGGGCCGGGAGACCCAGTACTTC.